This T cell receptor (beta chain) was obtained from a study of cytomegalovirus exposure and HLA in healthy donors. Study background: The same platform was used for the 130 or so validation repertoires as for the approximately 730 first-cohort repertoires, as reported in a later analysis.

The donors belonged to the approximately 120-subject validation cohort, separate from the roughly 650-subject first cohort. This CDR3 is built from 17 residues. The germline gives CDR1 WSHSY, CDR2 SAAADI. V trimming: 4 bases; J trimming: 1 base; junction bases outside the gene matches: 13. Assay used: immunoSEQ multiplex PCR; TCRdb lists only in-frame clones, some missing. The profile shows 220,000 or so clones, about 89% of them singletons. The sample was PBMCs. This TCR derives from a woman between 18 and 29 years old in good health and CMV-seronegative. The rearrangement links TRBV10-2 to TRBJ2-7; TRBD2 agrees at 7 bases. The CDR3 DNA follows: TGCGCCAGCAGTGCTGGGGGGGGAAGGAGGACGTCCTACGAGCAGTACTTC. This encodes CASSAGGGRRTSYEQYF.